A single sample is the source of the 30 T cell receptor beta chains below, sequenced in a study of OX40 agonist ivuxolimab in advanced cancers. Sequencing was performed with immunoSEQ multiplex PCR; in TCRdb, only in-frame clones are kept and a portion is missing. The sample contains more than 50,000 clones, approximately 85% of which appear only once. Specimen: CD4+ or CD8+ T cells sorted from blood, collected in a trial of the OX40 agonist ivuxolimab. The receptors were sampled from an adult with an advanced solid tumor such as melanoma, head and neck, liver or kidney cancer.

The chain uses TRBV28 and TRBJ2-3, with TRBD1 matching 9 bases. The CDR3 covers 12 residues. Trimming removed 5 bases from V and 13 bases from J; junction bases left unmatched: 7. Germline V gene lookup returns CDR1 MDHEN and CDR2 SYDVKM. The CDR3 is CASSLRDRAKYF. Here the CDR3 DNA reads TGTGCCAGCAGTCTCCGGGACAGGGCGAAGTATTTT.

The chain uses TRBV5-1 and TRBJ2-2, with D perhaps TRBD1 or TRBD2 (6 bases each). The length of the CDR3 is 17 residues. The germline V gene has CDR1 SGHRS and CDR2 YFSETQ. V shed 4 bases and J shed 0 bases, with 16 bases lying between them. The CDR3 DNA sequence: TGCGCCAGCAGCCCGCCGCCGGGGGCCTCGAACACCGGGGAGCTGTTTTTT. Its protein product is CASSPPPGASNTGELFF.

This rearrangement joins TRBV5-4 to TRBJ2-3; TRBD2 might be the D (5 bases). Germline V gene lookup returns CDR1 SGHNT and CDR2 YYREEE (reference sequence). V was clipped by 1 base and J by 6 bases, with 15 bases between them. CDR3 length equals 15 residues. CDR3 sequence: CASSLLGLGSDTQYF. In nucleotides, the CDR3 is TGTGCCAGCAGCTTGCTTGGACTCGGGTCGGATACGCAGTATTTT.

This chain links TRBV28 with TRBJ2-1; TRBD2 matches 11 bases. The CDR3 consists of 16 residues. Losses at the gene ends were 5 bases for V and 7 bases for J; bases not matched to a gene: 10. Germline loops: CDR1 MDHEN, CDR2 SYDVKM. The CDR3 region is CASSPPGTSGPNEQFF. For the CDR3, the DNA is TGTGCCAGCAGTCCGCCCGGGACTAGCGGACCAAATGAGCAGTTCTTC. Filled out from reference TRBV28 and TRBJ2-1, the complete variable domain reads DVKVTQSSRYLVKRTGEKVFLECVQDMDHENMFWYRQDPGLGLRLIYFSYDVKMKEKGDIPEGYSVSREKKERFSLILESASTNQTSMYLCASSPPGTSGPNEQFFGPGTRLTVL.

The gene calls are TRBV7-9 and TRBJ1-5, with a possible D match to TRBD1 (6 bases). Germline CDR1 SEHNR, CDR2 FQNEAQ (reference sequence). Trimming shortened V by 1 base and J by 5 bases, and 18 bases separated the two germline ends. The CDR3 totals 17 residues. The CDR3 bases are TGTGCCAGCAGCTTAGACATCGGGGTAGGGGGGGATCAGCCCCAGCATTTT. Translation: CASSLDIGVGGDQPQHF.

The chain joins TRBV30 to TRBJ1-2; possibly TRBD1 for D (5 bases). The CDR3 has 14 amino acids. The germline gives CDR1 GTSNPN, CDR2 SVGIG (reference sequence). V lost 2 bases and J 9 bases, leaving 19 bases between the germline ends. This CDR3 is CAWSISGTPPRYTF. CDR3 in DNA: TGTGCCTGGAGTATTTCCGGGACCCCGCCTCGCTACACCTTC.

The V and J genes are TRBV7-2 and TRBJ1-1; D gene unclear. V gave up 1 base and J gave up 2 bases, with 5 bases separating them. Germline values: CDR1 SGHTA, CDR2 FQGNSA. The length of the CDR3 is 13 residues. In DNA, the CDR3 is TGTGCCAGCAGCTTAGACAGTAACACTGAAGCTTTCTTT. The encoded protein is CASSLDSNTEAFF.

The chain uses TRBV19 and TRBJ2-7; TRBD1 aligns across 8 bases. V shed 6 bases and J 5 bases; nucleotides not matched to a gene: 12. CDR1 is LNHDA and CDR2 is SQIVND in the germline V gene (reference sequence). CDR3 length equals 15 residues. CDR3 loop: CASSPWSQGANEQYF. In DNA, the CDR3 is TGTGCCAGTAGCCCCTGGAGTCAGGGGGCGAACGAGCAGTACTTC. Full variable domain (missing parts from reference TRBV19 and TRBJ2-7): DGGITQSPKYLFRKEGQNVTLSCEQNLNHDAMYWYRQDPGQGLRLIYYSQIVNDFQKGDIAEGYSVSREKKESFPLTVTSAQKNPTAFYLCASSPWSQGANEQYFGPGTRLTVT.

The CDR3 loop reads CASKPLPSHNEQFF. Written as DNA, the CDR3 is TGTGCCAGTAAACCCCTCCCTAGCCACAATGAGCAGTTCTTC. The J gene is TRBJ2-1, the V gene TRBV6-4; D possibly corresponds to TRBD2 (5 bases). Germline loops: CDR1 MRHNA, CDR2 SNTAGT. Trimming pared 9 bases from V and 5 bases from J, leaving 17 bases between. The CDR3 has 14 amino acids.

The rearrangement uses TRBV7-3 and TRBJ2-1; 10 bases line up with TRBD2. Germline CDR1 SGHTA, CDR2 FQGTGA. The trim removed 2 bases at V and 5 bases at J, leaving 3 bases unmatched. This CDR3 contains 15 residues. The CDR3 loop reads CASSLQREGNNEQFF. For the CDR3, the DNA is TGTGCCAGCAGCTTACAGCGGGAGGGAAACAATGAGCAGTTCTTC.

CDR3 DNA: TGTGCCAGCAGTTGGGGGACCGAGCAGTACTTC. Protein sequence: CASSWGTEQYF. V is TRBV28 and J is TRBJ2-7; either TRBD1 or TRBD2 may supply D (5 bases each). The CDR3 contains 11 residues. V gave up 4 bases and J gave up 6 bases, with 7 bases separating them. Germline V gives CDR1 MDHEN, CDR2 SYDVKM.

V gene TRBV27 combines with J gene TRBJ2-1; the D gene could be TRBD1 or TRBD2 (5 bases each). The CDR3 contains 15 residues. Germline V gives CDR1 MNHEY, CDR2 SMNVEV (reference sequence). Between the trimmed V and J ends, which lost 4 bases and 4 bases, there was a span of 14 bases. The CDR3 DNA reads TGTGCCAGCAGTTCGAGGGGCTGGATTTACAATGAGCAGTTCTTC. Translation: CASSSRGWIYNEQFF.

This chain joins TRBV7-6 and TRBJ2-4; 7 nucleotides agree with TRBD1. The CDR3 runs to 15 residues. Germline CDR1 reads SGHVS; CDR2 reads FNYEAQ. The ends lost 0 bases at V and 3 bases at J; junction bases unmatched: 2. The CDR3 nucleotides are TGTGCCAGCAGCTTAGCCGGGGACAGCAAAAACATTCAGTACTTC. It is translated as CASSLAGDSKNIQYF.

This chain uses TRBV7-2 with TRBJ1-4; TRBD1 aligns across 8 bases. Germline V gives CDR1 SGHTA, CDR2 FQGNSA. V shed 4 bases and J 3 bases; nucleotides not matched to a gene: 7. This CDR3 region has 16 residues. CDR3 protein: CASSSQTGEANEKLFF. The CDR3 region has the DNA TGTGCCAGCAGCTCCCAGACAGGGGAGGCTAATGAAAAACTGTTTTTT.

In DNA, the CDR3 is TGTGCCAGCAGCGGGCGGACAGGGGTCTACGAGCAGTACTTC. It translates to CASSGRTGVYEQYF. The chain is built from TRBV11-3 and TRBJ2-7, with 9 nucleotides matching TRBD1. Trimming cost V 5 bases and J 3 bases; bases outside gene matches: 5. This CDR3 spans 14 amino acids. The germline V gene has CDR1 SGHNT and CDR2 YENEEA.

The rearrangement links TRBV7-8 to TRBJ1-2; 7 bases align to TRBD1. V lost 3 bases and J lost 3; bases outside the gene matches: 10. Germline V gene sequence: CDR1 SGHVS, CDR2 FQNEAQ. The CDR3 runs to 16 residues. The CDR3 region is CASSFRTGVLYYGYTF. DNA of the CDR3: TGTGCCAGCAGCTTTCGAACAGGGGTCCTTTACTATGGCTACACCTTC.

The chain joins TRBV19 to TRBJ2-7; D gene unclear. Germline CDR1 is LNHDA and CDR2 is SQIVND (reference sequence). CDR3 size: 14 residues. Trimming left V 1 base short and J 2 bases short, with 9 bases between. The CDR3 loop is CASSIGAGTYEQYF. CDR3 DNA sequence: TGTGCCAGTAGTATAGGGGCTGGAACCTACGAGCAGTACTTC.

The V and J genes are TRBV19 and TRBJ2-2, with D possibly being TRBD2 (6 bases). The germline V gene encodes CDR1 LNHDA and CDR2 SQIVND (reference sequence). The CDR3 contains 16 residues. Between the trimmed V and J ends, which lost 0 bases and 3 bases, there was a span of 11 bases. The CDR3 protein is CASSIEAGWDTGELFF. DNA for the CDR3: TGTGCCAGTAGTATAGAGGCGGGATGGGACACCGGGGAGCTGTTTTTT.

The chain uses TRBV14 and TRBJ2-3, with D unresolved. The germline V and J ends were trimmed by 0 bases and 4 bases, with 11 bases remaining between them. The CDR3 contains 15 residues. CDR1 is SGHDN, CDR2 FVKESK, per germline. CDR3 sequence: CASSQDLGSSDTQYF. The CDR3 DNA reads as TGTGCCAGCAGCCAAGATCTCGGCTCCTCAGATACGCAGTATTTT.

The rearrangement joins TRBV7-8 to TRBJ2-7, with a possible D match to TRBD2 (6 bases). The germline V gene has CDR1 SGHVS and CDR2 FQNEAQ. Trimming shortened V by 0 bases and J by 6 bases, and 18 bases separated the two germline ends. This CDR3 region has 16 residues. Here the CDR3 DNA reads TGTGCCAGCAGCTTAGCGCCACTAGCTCCGGTGGGCGAGCAGTACTTC. This codes for CASSLAPLAPVGEQYF.

The chain uses TRBV18 and TRBJ1-4; TRBD1 agrees at 8 bases. The J segment lost 8 bases and the V segment lost 5 bases, leaving 10 bases of the junction unmatched. Germline CDR1 KGHSH, CDR2 LQKENI. CDR3 length equals 15 residues. The CDR3 reads CASSVTGTGDEKLFF. The CDR3 coding sequence is TGTGCCAGCTCAGTAACCGGGACAGGCGACGAAAAACTGTTTTTT.

This sequence joins TRBV2 and TRBJ1-1; D remains ambiguous. The CDR3 loop spans 12 amino acids. In germline, CDR1 is SNHLY, CDR2 FYNNEI. The V gene lost 7 bases and the J gene lost 11 bases, with 17 bases spanning the gap. CDR3 in DNA: TGTGCCAGCAAAATTCGTACCCCGGGGGCTTTCTTT. Translation gives CASKIRTPGAFF.

The chain employs TRBV5-6 and TRBJ2-7; D unclear. Trimming took 0 bases from V and 4 from J, leaving 5 bases between them. The CDR3 spans 12 residues. Germline-derived CDR1 and CDR2 are SGHDT and YYEEEE. The CDR3 nucleotides are TGTGCCAGCAGCTTGGGGGGTTACGAGCAGTACTTC. This codes for CASSLGGYEQYF.

CDR3 DNA: TGTGCCACCAGCAGTATGGTGGGAGTAATGCAGGAGACCCAGTACTTC. This codes for CATSSMVGVMQETQYF. The chain uses TRBV15 and TRBJ2-5, with a tentative D call TRBD2 (5 bases). The V gene's germline CDR1 is LNHNV and CDR2 YYDKDF (reference sequence). This CDR3 has 16 amino acids. V lost 3 bases to trimming and J lost 5 bases, with 19 bases between them.

This clone has more than one count but fewer than ten. Here the CDR3 reads CASSLDHYSNQPQHF. The CDR3 nucleotides are TGTGCCAGCAGCTTAGATCATTATAGCAATCAGCCCCAGCATTTT. The chain carries TRBV7-2 and TRBJ1-5; D gene ambiguous. Trimming removed 1 base at V and 0 bases at J, with 7 bases between. This CDR3 is built from 15 residues. Germline CDR1 reads SGHTA; CDR2 reads FQGNSA.

The chain recombines TRBV2 with TRBJ2-7; D is unresolved. This CDR3 contains 12 residues. V shed 3 bases and J shed 1 base, with 4 bases lying between them. Per the germline V gene, CDR1 is SNHLY and CDR2 is FYNNEI. The CDR3 sequence: CASSEGSYEQYF. DNA of the CDR3: TGTGCCAGCAGTGAGGGTTCCTACGAGCAGTACTTC.

The V call is TRBV5-1, the J call TRBJ1-4, with D perhaps matching TRBD1 (5 bases). V was pared by 4 bases and J by 5 bases, with 12 bases between. Germline V gene lookup returns CDR1 SGHRS and CDR2 YFSETQ. This CDR3 is built from 14 residues. This CDR3 reads CASSLLGENEKLFF. The CDR3 DNA reads TGCGCCAGCAGCCTGCTAGGGGAAAATGAAAAACTGTTTTTT.

The chain joins TRBV30 to TRBJ2-7; D is unclear. Trimming cost V 1 base and J 12 bases, with 16 bases left between them. CDR3 length: 12 amino acids. Per the germline V gene, CDR1 is GTSNPN and CDR2 is SVGIG (reference sequence). CDR3 sequence reads: CAWSALAPPPYF. The CDR3 DNA follows: TGTGCCTGGAGTGCCCTGGCGCCGCCCCCGTACTTC.

About this clone itself: Other DNA sequences from this sample encode an identical CDR3 as well. This sequence joins TRBV10-3 and TRBJ1-5; D remains ambiguous. Germline CDR1 and CDR2: ENHRY and SYGVKD. Trimming stripped 4 bases from V and 2 bases from J, with 9 bases between. The CDR3 has 14 residues. The DNA for the CDR3 is TGTGCCATCAGTGGGGCGGAGCGCAATCAGCCCCAGCATTTT. This translates into CAISGAERNQPQHF.

This sequence joins TRBV27 and TRBJ2-5; perhaps TRBD1 as D (5 bases). The V gene's germline CDR1 is MNHEY and CDR2 SMNVEV (reference sequence). There are 13 residues in the CDR3. The V end lost 0 bases, the J end lost 14 bases, and 16 bases lay between the germline ends. The DNA for the CDR3 is TGTGCCAGCAGTTTATCCCAGGGCTCCAATATTTACTTC. Protein product: CASSLSQGSNIYF.